This T cell receptor (beta chain) was documented in a study of siplizumab effects on memory and regulatory T cells. This clone showed up just once. Profiled with immunoSEQ multiplex PCR; TCRdb holds only in-frame clones, not every one. The table has 99,000 or so clones, about 95% seen once. V shed 1 base and J shed 1 base, with 10 bases lying between them. The CDR3 totals 15 residues. CDR1 and CDR2 (germline): KGHSH, LQKENI. The V and J genes are TRBV18 and TRBJ2-5; D remains unclear. The specimen was non-Treg CD4+ T cells sorted from blood. This clonotype was obtained from a human donor in good health. CDR3 nucleotide sequence: TGTGCCAGCTCACCACAGTACAGCACCCAAGAGACCCAGTACTTC. It yields the protein CASSPQYSTQETQYF.